This entry features one TCR beta chain sequence. The antigen remains unidentified. The sample originates from a study of Ad26.COV2.S vaccination and SARS-CoV-2 variants. This table comes from immunoSEQ multiplex PCR, and its TCRdb copy is limited to in-frame clones, with some not included. The table has around 340,000 clones, roughly nine tenths seen once. This CDR3 region has 14 residues. V was clipped by 5 bases and J by 8 bases, with 13 bases between them. Germline values: CDR1 SGHTA, CDR2 FQGTGA. Points from the study as a whole: Overall T cell responses may have been underestimated by the analyses of TCR breadth and depth. Ad26.COV2.S recipients had broader spike-specific TCRs (P = 0.0014).

As to treatment: 15 to 20 received Ad26.COV2.S at low or high dose, single or two shots; 5 received placebo; per-sample allocation not given. Specimens were obtained on day 63 following the first vaccine or placebo injection. An Ad26 vector carrying the Wuhan-strain SARS-CoV-2 spike served as the vaccine. The TCR was taken from a person aged 18 to 59 who received the Ad26.COV2.S COVID-19 vaccine or a placebo. The V gene is TRBV7-3, the J gene TRBJ1-6; perhaps TRBD1 as D (5 bases). Specimen: peripheral blood, collected in a trial of Ad26.COV2.S vaccine versus placebo. The CDR3 bases are TGTGCCAGCAGCCCAAGGGGTAGGGATTCACCCCTCCACTTT. It translates to CASSPRGRDSPLHF.